The clone carrying this TCR delta chain was seen repeatedly, ten times or more. The protein that TCRdb holds for this DNA derives from a much larger clone and differs from the translated DNA at residue 3, which likely indicates a read error; the protein shown here is translated from the DNA. Bulk repertoires came from Vgamma9/Vdelta2+ or Vdelta2-negative gammadelta T cells flow-sorted from PBMC. CDR1 TSWWSYY and CDR2 QGS come from the germline V gene. The CDR3 totals 24 residues. These data originate in a study of γδ T cells in repeated Plasmodium falciparum infection. Study at large: Malian children with intense seasonal malaria exposure were compared with matched Australian children. Malian samples came from no-transmission periods or across acute febrile malaria episodes.

TCRdb re-processed the multiplex PCR reads using CATT. The repertoire holds around 49,000 delta-chain clones, with roughly 1.9% as singletons. The sample taken for sequencing was gamma-delta T cells from blood. V is TRDV1 and J is TRDJ1; the match to TRDD3 covers 8 bases. This TCR was recovered from a pool of human donors (malaria-infected and uninfected, not separated). CDR3 loop: CAPGDRHANVRNYRGILRADKLIF. The CDR3 DNA is TGTGCTCCTGGGGACCGACACGCTAATGTTCGAAATTACCGGGGGATATTGCGCGCCGATAAACTCATCTTT.